The rows below give T cell receptor beta chains drawn from one sample of a study of T cell repertoires in cytomegalovirus infection. The antigens of these receptors remain unknown. TCRdb analysed the reads with MiXCR anew, one entry per CDR3 protein. The sample yields about 500,000 distinct CDR3 sequences, 33% seen once. The sample was cultured PBMCs, taken from culture after CMV antigen stimulation. These receptors were collected from a human donor in good health (CMV status not recorded). Some clones in this sample may be carry-over from other donors' samples. Each CDR3 is given with its conserved first and last residue. D genes are given only for firm matches. A clone size is listed for some rows: how often the clone was seen (once, few, many), or a class if it is expanded.

v_gene	abundance	j_gene	len	d_gene	CDR3aa	CDR3nt
TRBV7-2	many	TRBJ2-7	14	.	CASSLGIGPYEQYF	TGTGCCAGCAGCTTAGGTATAGGGCCCTACGAGCAGTACTTC
TRBV19	.	TRBJ1-5	20	.	CASSIPPWDRGRYSNQPQHF	TGTGCCAGTAGTATCCCTCCGTGGGATCGAGGCCGATATAGCAATCAGCCCCAGCATTTT
TRBV2	.	TRBJ2-2	14	.	CASSEGRNTGELFF	TGTGCCAGCAGTGAAGGGCGGAACACCGGGGAGCTGTTTTTT
TRBV7-2	.	TRBJ2-6	16	.	CASSTRTTSGANVLTF	TGTGCCAGCAGCACGAGAACTACCTCTGGGGCCAACGTCCTGACTTTC
TRBV30	.	TRBJ2-1	11	.	CAWSVKREQFF	TGTGCCTGGAGTGTAAAGCGGGAGCAGTTCTTC
TRBV4-3	.	TRBJ2-2	17	.	CASSQDRDRVRTGELFF	TGCGCCAGCAGCCAAGACCGTGACCGCGTCCGCACCGGGGAGCTGTTTTTT
TRBV7-8	few	TRBJ1-2	17	.	CASSWRGHPIGSYGYTF	TGTGCCAGCAGCTGGAGGGGACACCCCATTGGGAGCTATGGCTACACCTTC
TRBV12-3/TRBV12-4	.	TRBJ2-1	13	.	CASSVLTSNEQFF	TGTGCCAGCAGTGTTTTGACTAGCAATGAGCAGTTCTTC
TRBV6-2/TRBV6-3	few	TRBJ1-5	14	.	CASSYRGDNQPQHF	TGTGCCAGCAGTTACCGGGGAGACAATCAGCCCCAGCATTTT
TRBV6-5	.	TRBJ2-3	14	.	CASSYSFKTDTQYF	TGTGCCAGCAGTTACTCGTTTAAGACAGATACGCAGTATTTT
TRBV7-6	.	TRBJ1-1	14	.	CASSLVAENTEAFF	TGTGCCAGCAGCTTAGTTGCGGAAAACACTGAAGCTTTCTTT
TRBV27	.	TRBJ1-5	14	.	CASRRLNKDQPQHF	TGTGCCAGCAGAAGACTCAATAAGGATCAGCCCCAGCATTTT
TRBV7-8	.	TRBJ1-3	17	TRBD1	CASSLTDRGKAGNTIYF	TGTGCCAGCAGCTTAACGGACAGGGGAAAGGCTGGAAACACCATATATTTT
TRBV28	.	TRBJ2-3	17	TRBD1	CASSTYRDRSHTDTQYF	TGTGCCAGCAGTACTTACCGGGACAGATCTCACACAGATACGCAGTATTTT
TRBV5-6	.	TRBJ2-5	13	.	CASSWLGSGTQYF	TGTGCCAGCAGCTGGTTGGGCAGTGGGACCCAGTACTTC
TRBV27	.	TRBJ1-1	16	TRBD1	CASSSFYRGRNTEAFF	TGTGCCAGCAGTTCGTTCTACAGGGGAAGGAACACTGAAGCTTTCTTT
TRBV6-1	.	TRBJ2-4	11	.	CASSSESIQYF	TGTGCCAGCAGTTCCGAGAGCATTCAGTACTTC
TRBV29-1	.	TRBJ2-1	16	TRBD1	CSVEPRQGATPNEQFF	TGCAGCGTAGAACCGCGACAGGGGGCAACCCCCAATGAGCAGTTCTTC
TRBV7-2	.	TRBJ2-2	16	TRBD1	CASSWGQEGRTGELFF	TGTGCCAGCAGCTGGGGACAGGAGGGAAGAACCGGAGAGCTGTTTTTT
TRBV19	few	TRBJ2-5	15	.	CASRRAGDLRQTQYF	TGTGCCAGTAGAAGGGCCGGGGACCTAAGGCAGACCCAGTACTTC
TRBV7-4	many	TRBJ1-6	18	.	CASSLAPTSPGTGSPLHF	TGTGCCAGCAGCTTAGCCCCTACTTCCCCCGGTACTGGGTCACCCCTCCACTTT
TRBV11-2	.	TRBJ1-1	13	TRBD1	CASSFGQVREAFF	TGTGCCAGCAGCTTTGGACAGGTCCGTGAAGCTTTCTTT
TRBV19	.	TRBJ2-3	15	TRBD2	CASADPGGSTDTQYF	TGTGCCAGCGCTGACCCGGGAGGGAGCACAGATACGCAGTATTTT
TRBV28	.	TRBJ1-2	13	.	CASSSGGTYGYTF	TGTGCCAGCAGTTCCGGGGGGACCTATGGCTACACCTTC
TRBV7-8	few	TRBJ2-1	16	TRBD2	CASREGTSGVPNEQFF	TGTGCCAGCAGGGAGGGGACTAGCGGGGTGCCTAATGAGCAGTTCTTC
TRBV20-1	.	TRBJ1-5	18	.	CSARASRGVLNSNQPQHF	TGCAGTGCTAGAGCGTCCCGGGGAGTACTTAATAGCAATCAGCCCCAGCATTTT